This entry lists 21 T cell receptor beta chains sequenced from one sample in a study of cytomegalovirus exposure and HLA in healthy donors. The PCR used 60 Vbeta and 13 Jbeta primers. Profiled with immunoSEQ multiplex PCR; TCRdb holds only in-frame clones, not every one. The data show approximately 170,000 clones, 65% to 75% seen once. Sequencing was performed on PBMCs. These receptors were taken from a man younger than 45 in good health and CMV-seropositive.

The chain links TRBV18 to TRBJ2-7, with 9 positions matching TRBD1. V shed 3 bases and J 3 bases; nucleotides not matched to a gene: 3. This CDR3 comprises 14 residues. Looked up from germline, CDR1 is KGHSH and CDR2 is LQKENI. The CDR3 here is CASSPGTGNYEQYF. In DNA, the CDR3 is TGTGCCAGCTCACCCGGGACAGGGAACTACGAGCAGTACTTC.

The chain carries TRBV7-3 and TRBJ2-7; TRBD2 agrees at 8 bases. Germline assignment: CDR1 SGHTA and CDR2 FQGTGA. The V gene end was trimmed by 3 bases and the J gene end by 3 bases; junction bases not matched to a gene: 4. The CDR3 length is 14 residues. This CDR3 is CASSLGGRSYEQYF. The CDR3 DNA reads TGTGCCAGCAGCTTGGGCGGGAGGAGCTACGAGCAGTACTTC.

On this clone: A read error may account for a junction end that differs from germline. The genes are TRBV7-9 and TRBJ2-1; D unresolved. Germline CDR1 reads SEHNR; CDR2 reads FQNEAQ (reference sequence). CDR3 size: 12 residues. This chain's CDR3 is CSSSLANNEQFF. In DNA form, the CDR3 reads TGTTCCAGCAGCCTGGCAAACAATGAGCAGTTCTTC.

The chain recombines TRBV18 with TRBJ2-7; D unresolved. V lost 3 bases to trimming and J lost 7 bases, with 7 bases between them. Germline V gene data show CDR1 as KGHSH and CDR2 as LQKENI. The CDR3 totals 11 residues. CDR3 residues: CASSPSGEQYF. The CDR3 DNA follows: TGTGCCAGCTCACCGTCGGGTGAGCAGTACTTC. Full variable domain (outside the CDR3, taken from reference TRBV18 and TRBJ2-7): NAGVMQNPRHLVRRRGQEARLRCSPMKGHSHVYWYRQLPEEGLKFMVYLQKENIIDESGMPKERFSAEFPKEGPSILRIQQVVRGDSAAYFCASSPSGEQYFGPGTRLTVT.

The V call is TRBV5-4, the J call TRBJ2-7; TRBD1 might be the D (6 bases). This CDR3 comprises 12 residues. V was cut by 4 bases and J by 3 bases, with 8 bases left in between. Per the germline V gene, CDR1 is SGHNT and CDR2 is YYREEE (reference sequence). This chain's CDR3 is CASSADSYEQYF. CDR3 DNA sequence: TGTGCCAGCAGCGCGGACAGCTACGAGCAGTACTTC.

The rearrangement links TRBV28 to TRBJ1-2; TRBD1 matches 10 bases. The CDR3 has 18 residues. J was trimmed by 4 bases and V by 7 bases; bases with no gene match: 18. Looked up from germline, CDR1 is MDHEN and CDR2 is SYDVKM. Here the CDR3 reads CASTDRWGQGSMGYGYTF. The CDR3 DNA follows: TGTGCCAGCACCGACCGTTGGGGACAGGGGAGTATGGGCTATGGCTACACCTTC.

The J gene is TRBJ2-2, the V gene TRBV5-1; 8 bases align to TRBD1. CDR3 length: 15 residues. V trimming: 6 bases; J trimming: 0 bases; junction bases outside the gene matches: 4. Germline CDR1 and CDR2: SGHRS and YFSETQ. This CDR3 reads CASTIQGANTGELFF. CDR3 nucleotide sequence: TGCGCCAGCACCATACAGGGGGCGAACACCGGGGAGCTGTTTTTT.

In this sample, this clone turned up a few times. J is TRBJ2-7 and V is TRBV6-5, with TRBD2 matching over 8 bases. This CDR3 region has 14 residues. The junction had 6 bases not matched to a gene; V was cut back by 5 bases and J by 3 bases. Germline values: CDR1 MNHEY, CDR2 SVGAGI. The CDR3 reads CASSVAGGFYEQYF. The CDR3 DNA follows: TGTGCCAGCAGTGTTGCGGGGGGATTCTACGAGCAGTACTTC.

This chain joins TRBV7-8 and TRBJ2-1; 8 bases are a match to TRBD2. The CDR3 runs 15 residues. V gave up 7 bases and J gave up 7 bases; unmatched junction bases: 12. Germline V gene data show CDR1 as SGHVS and CDR2 as FQNEAQ. The DNA of the CDR3 is TGTGCCAGCACCCCCCAGGACGGGAGGGGAAATGAGCAGTTCTTC. Its protein is CASTPQDGRGNEQFF.

The V gene is TRBV10-2, the J gene TRBJ2-5; tentative D call: TRBD2 (7 bases). TRBJ2-7 matches the DNA end more closely, so the J call is doubtful. There are 16 residues in the CDR3. Germline V gene sequence: CDR1 WSHSY, CDR2 SAAADI. The CDR3 DNA reads as TGCGCCAGCAGTGAGTTAGGGGGAGGGAGCTCCTACGAGCAGTACTTC. Translating gives CASSELGGGSSYEQYF.

The chain has TRBV5-1 and TRBJ2-5, with 8 bases identical to TRBD2. CDR3 length equals 15 residues. Germline V lookup: CDR1 SGHRS, CDR2 YFSETQ. After removal of 4 bases from V and 5 bases from J, the junction contained 10 bases not matched to a gene. The CDR3, as DNA: TGCGCCAGCAGCCCGCAGAGCGGGAGCGGGGAGACCCAGTACTTC. Translated, it gives CASSPQSGSGETQYF. Full variable domain (rest looked up from reference TRBV5-1 and TRBJ2-5): KAGVTQTPRYLIKTRGQQVTLSCSPISGHRSVSWYQQTPGQGLQFLFEYFSETQRNKGNFPGRFSGRQFSNSRSEMNVSTLELGDSALYLCASSPQSGSGETQYFGPGTRLLVL.

J is TRBJ1-4 and V is TRBV7-9; D gene unclear. This CDR3 region has 16 residues. Between the trimmed V and J ends, which lost 5 bases and 8 bases, there was a span of 21 bases. Looked up from germline, CDR1 is SEHNR and CDR2 is FQNEAQ (reference sequence). The CDR3 is CASSDRGGLVREKLFF. CDR3 bases: TGTGCCAGCAGCGACCGGGGAGGCCTTGTGCGGGAAAAACTGTTTTTT.

The chain couples TRBV12-5 to TRBJ2-5; 9 positions match TRBD1. Germline V lookup: CDR1 LGHNT, CDR2 FRNRAP. The J segment lost 0 bases and the V segment lost 1 base, leaving 6 bases of the junction unmatched. The CDR3 loop spans 17 amino acids. CDR3 DNA: TGTGCTAGTGGTTTGGCGCTCCGGGACAGGGACCAAGAGACCCAGTACTTC. Translating it yields CASGLALRDRDQETQYF.

V usage is TRBV5-1 and J usage is TRBJ1-2; TRBD1 agrees at 12 bases. CDR3 length: 16 residues. V trimming: 3 bases; J trimming: 8 bases; junction bases outside the gene matches: 11. Germline V lookup: CDR1 SGHRS, CDR2 YFSETQ. The CDR3 nucleotides read TGCGCCAGCAGCTGGGATCCGGGACAGGGGGCTGAGGGCTACACCTTC. Protein: CASSWDPGQGAEGYTF.

The rearrangement links TRBV18 to TRBJ2-7; TRBD2 matches at 9 bases. This CDR3 is 17 amino acids long. J gave up 0 bases and V 1 base, and 7 bases lay outside the gene matches. Germline lookup yields CDR1 KGHSH and CDR2 LQKENI. The CDR3 DNA reads as TGTGCCAGCTCACCACTGGCTAGCGGGGACCTCTCCTACGAGCAGTACTTC. Translation: CASSPLASGDLSYEQYF.

This rearrangement joins TRBV2 to TRBJ2-7; D is unclear. V gave up 4 bases and J gave up 7 bases, with 11 bases separating them. This CDR3 contains 12 residues. CDR1 SNHLY and CDR2 FYNNEI come from the germline V gene. The CDR3 region is CASSVTEMEQYF. The CDR3 coding sequence is TGTGCCAGCAGTGTGACGGAGATGGAGCAGTACTTC.

This clone was found many times. In nucleotides, the CDR3 is TGTGCCAGCAGCTACGGGGGTCCAGGGAAGGTTGAGCAGTTCTTC. Translation gives CASSYGGPGKVEQFF. The genes are TRBV5-4 and TRBJ2-1, with D possibly matching TRBD2 (6 bases). CDR3 length equals 15 residues. V lost 3 bases, J lost 9 bases, and 19 bases lay in between. From germline, CDR1 is SGHNT and CDR2 YYREEE (reference sequence).

V and J are TRBV18 and TRBJ2-1; D is unclear. Deletions cut 0 bases from V and 7 bases from J, with 16 bases between. Germline CDR1 reads KGHSH; CDR2 reads LQKENI. The CDR3 has 16 amino acids. CDR3 coding DNA: TGTGCCAGCTCACCACCTAGCTCCCGGATGTCAAATGAGCAGTTCTTC. Its protein is CASSPPSSRMSNEQFF.

In its sample, this clone was seen a few times. The rearrangement joins TRBV15 to TRBJ2-1; D may be TRBD2 (6 bases). Trimming stripped 1 base from V and 10 bases from J, with 14 bases between. The germline V gene has CDR1 LNHNV and CDR2 YYDKDF (reference sequence). This CDR3 is built from 14 residues. CDR3 in amino acids: CATSRASPAGEQFF. The CDR3 DNA is TGTGCCACCAGCAGAGCGTCGCCGGCGGGGGAGCAGTTCTTC.

This clone was seen more than once but under ten times. The chain combines TRBV10-1 with TRBJ2-2, with 7 positions matching TRBD1. The junction had 4 bases not matched to a gene; V was cut back by 2 bases and J by 1 base. This CDR3 has 16 amino acids. The germline CDR1 and CDR2 sequences are WNHNN and SYGVQD (reference sequence). CDR3 loop: CASSEAPGGNTGELFF. The CDR3 nucleotides are TGCGCCAGCAGTGAGGCGCCAGGGGGGAACACCGGGGAGCTGTTTTTT.

The chain links TRBV28 to TRBJ2-1, with 13 bases matching TRBD2. Germline V gives CDR1 MDHEN, CDR2 SYDVKM. The CDR3 totals 16 residues. V shed 7 bases, J shed 6 bases, and the junction held 9 bases outside the gene matches. The DNA for the CDR3 is TGTGCCAGCAACCCCCCCGGACTAGCGGGAGTCAATGAGCAGTTCTTC. This sequence encodes CASNPPGLAGVNEQFF.